This T cell receptor (beta chain) was identified in a study of vaccination and CD4 T cells after COVID-19. Study summary: Overlapping peptides of the spike proteins of SARS-CoV-2, HCoV-NL63, HCoV-OC43 and HCoV-229E were used for cell stimulation.

Treatment noted: approximately 9-day PBMC culture with coronavirus spike peptide pools or control peptides (ViraFEST assay). Expanded clonotypes were found by TCR sequencing after peptide-pool stimulation (ViraFEST). Cultured CD4+ T cells had their DNA profiled by the Oncomine TCR Beta short-read assay. TCRdb used MiXCR to reprocess the PCR reads, holding one entry per CDR3 protein. The sample lists 20,000 to 25,000 distinct CDR3 sequences, less than 50% occurring once. Study-wide results and caveats: Vaccine-specific clones in convalescent patients were spike mono-reactive in 304 of 307 cases.

A remark on this clonotype: The antigen remains unidentified.

The ends were cut back, 0 bases at V and 5 bases at J, with 21 bases in the middle. The CDR3 is 18 amino acids. Looked up from germline, CDR1 is LGHNA and CDR2 is YSLEER. The sample was CD4+ T cells from blood, cultured in vitro, taken before SARS-CoV-2 vaccination. The clonotype was recovered from a human donor who had recovered from COVID-19. The rearrangement links TRBV4-3 to TRBJ2-3, with D possibly being TRBD1 (6 bases). The CDR3 is CASSQEQGQTLREDTQYF. DNA for the CDR3: TGCGCCAGCAGCCAAGAGCAGGGGCAGACTCTCCGGGAAGATACGCAGTATTTT.